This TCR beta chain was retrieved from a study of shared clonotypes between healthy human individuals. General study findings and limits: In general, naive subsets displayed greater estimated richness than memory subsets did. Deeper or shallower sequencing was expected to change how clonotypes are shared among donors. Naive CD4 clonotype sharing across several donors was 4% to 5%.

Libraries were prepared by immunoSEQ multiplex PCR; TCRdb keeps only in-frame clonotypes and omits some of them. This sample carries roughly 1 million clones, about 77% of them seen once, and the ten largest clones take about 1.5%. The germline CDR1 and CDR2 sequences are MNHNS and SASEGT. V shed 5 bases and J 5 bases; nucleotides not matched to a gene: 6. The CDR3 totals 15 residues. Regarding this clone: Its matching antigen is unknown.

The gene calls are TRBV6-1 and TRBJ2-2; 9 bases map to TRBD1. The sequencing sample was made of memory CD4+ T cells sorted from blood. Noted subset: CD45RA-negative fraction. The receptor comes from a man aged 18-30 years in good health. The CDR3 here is CASSLDRGRTGELFF. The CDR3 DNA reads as TGTGCCAGCAGTCTGGACAGGGGTCGAACCGGGGAGCTGTTTTTT.